The 20 T cell receptor beta chains below were found in one sample sequenced in a study of control samples from healthy donors and cancer patients. Here immunoSEQ multiplex PCR was the method, and the copy in TCRdb shows in-frame clones only, minus some. The sample has about 130,000 clones; 80% to 95% are singletons. Sequenced sample: PBMCs. These receptors originate from an older man with head and neck cancer.

The table lists this clone with a count of one. The CDR3 here is CASSPPNRGLLGDTQYF. As DNA, the CDR3 is TGCGCCAGCAGCCCACCTAACCGGGGGCTACTAGGAGATACGCAGTATTTT. V gene TRBV4-1 combines with J gene TRBJ2-3, with D perhaps assigned TRBD1 or TRBD2 (6 bases each). CDR1 and CDR2 (germline): MGHRA, YSYEKL. The CDR3 extends over 17 amino acids. Deletions cut 4 bases from V and 5 bases from J, with 22 bases between.

The rearrangement links TRBV7-8 to TRBJ2-3; TRBD2 matches 8 bases. The CDR3 runs 16 residues. Unmatched junction bases numbered 7, after V lost 4 bases and J lost 1 base. Germline V lookup: CDR1 SGHVS, CDR2 FQNEAQ. The CDR3 protein is CASSSPRGGGTDTQYF. In DNA form, the CDR3 reads TGTGCCAGCAGCTCCCCTCGGGGGGGAGGCACAGATACGCAGTATTTT.

The V call is TRBV11-2, the J call TRBJ1-1, with 9 bases fitting TRBD1. V lost 7 bases, J lost 4 bases, and 10 bases stayed unmatched. The CDR3 spans 15 residues. Germline assignment: CDR1 SGHAT and CDR2 FQNNGV. CDR3 nucleotides: TGTGCCAGCACCCCGGTGGGGACAGGGAGCACTGAAGCTTTCTTT. Its translation is CASTPVGTGSTEAFF.

This clone is a singleton in its sample. Other DNA sequences in the same sample also yield this CDR3. The genes are TRBV9 and TRBJ2-3; D is unresolved. CDR3 size: 14 residues. V was clipped by 2 bases and J by 0 bases, with 7 bases between them. Germline values: CDR1 SGDLS, CDR2 YYNGEE. CDR3 loop: CASSVWISTDTQYF. The CDR3 DNA sequence: TGTGCCAGCAGCGTTTGGATTAGCACAGATACGCAGTATTTT.

The J gene is TRBJ2-7, the V gene TRBV7-2; 10 nucleotides agree with TRBD2. In germline, CDR1 is SGHTA, CDR2 FQGNSA. The CDR3 covers 15 residues. J gave up 4 bases and V 8 bases, and 11 bases lay outside the gene matches. CDR3 in amino acids: CASRERTSGFYEQYF. CDR3 nucleotides: TGTGCCAGCCGAGAGAGGACTAGCGGCTTTTACGAGCAGTACTTC.

The rearrangement uses TRBV18 and TRBJ2-7; no reliable D call. There are 11 residues in the CDR3. V was trimmed by 6 bases and J by 6 bases, leaving 9 bases between them. The germline gives CDR1 KGHSH, CDR2 LQKENI. The CDR3 sequence: CASSFPGEQYF. CDR3 nucleotides: TGTGCCAGCTCTTTCCCGGGCGAGCAGTACTTC. The full variable domain, rest sourced from reference TRBV18 and TRBJ2-7, is NAGVMQNPRHLVRRRGQEARLRCSPMKGHSHVYWYRQLPEEGLKFMVYLQKENIIDESGMPKERFSAEFPKEGPSILRIQQVVRGDSAAYFCASSFPGEQYFGPGTRLTVT.

The V and J genes are TRBV29-1 and TRBJ1-1; D gene ambiguous. CDR3 length equals 13 residues. Germline CDR1 is SQVTM and CDR2 is ANQGSEA. The ends were cut back, 4 bases at V and 0 bases at J, with 9 bases in the middle. CDR3 sequence (DNA): TGCAGCGTTGGATTGGGTATGAACACTGAAGCTTTCTTT. Translation gives CSVGLGMNTEAFF.

The chain carries TRBV6-4 and TRBJ1-3; the D is unclear. Germline V gene sequence: CDR1 MRHNA, CDR2 SNTAGT. The CDR3 has 17 residues. Trimming cost V 0 bases and J 2 bases, with 14 bases left between them. The CDR3 sequence is CASSDSPTGRAGNTIYF. Here the CDR3 DNA reads TGTGCCAGCAGTGACTCCCCTACGGGAAGGGCTGGAAACACCATATATTTT.

The chain recombines TRBV6-5 with TRBJ1-1; 10 bases are a match to TRBD1. V shed 0 bases and J 3 bases; nucleotides not matched to a gene: 1. This CDR3 region has 15 residues. Germline V gives CDR1 MNHEY, CDR2 SVGAGI. The CDR3 bases are TGTGCCAGCAGTTACTCCGGGACAGGGGACACTGAAGCTTTCTTT. Translated, it gives CASSYSGTGDTEAFF.

This chain joins TRBV9 and TRBJ2-1, with 8 bases that match TRBD2. Germline V lookup: CDR1 SGDLS, CDR2 YYNGEE. Germline trimming cut 0 bases from V and 2 bases from J; bases unmatched to any gene: 1. This CDR3 region has 15 residues. The CDR3 reads CASSVAGGPYNEQFF. The DNA for the CDR3 is TGTGCCAGCAGCGTAGCGGGGGGGCCCTACAATGAGCAGTTCTTC.

The CDR3 region has the DNA TGTGCCAGCAGCTTGACTGGGGGGAACACCATATATTTT. Translated, it gives CASSLTGGNTIYF. This sequence joins TRBV5-5 and TRBJ1-3; a possible D gene is TRBD1 (5 bases). Germline V lookup: CDR1 SGHKS, CDR2 YYEKEE (reference sequence). The CDR3 is 13 amino acids. V shed 1 base and J shed 7 bases, with 9 bases lying between them.

J is TRBJ1-1 and V is TRBV4-1; D perhaps matches TRBD1 (5 bases). Between the trimmed V and J ends, which lost 0 bases and 7 bases, there was a span of 24 bases. In germline, CDR1 is MGHRA, CDR2 YSYEKL. The CDR3 extends over 18 amino acids. CDR3 amino acids: CASSQDSPLAEGTSEAFF. The DNA of the CDR3 is TGCGCCAGCAGCCAAGACAGCCCGCTGGCTGAGGGGACCAGTGAAGCTTTCTTT.

The table lists this clone with a few counts. This chain uses TRBV11-2 with TRBJ2-7, with 13 bases that match TRBD2. The CDR3 runs 16 residues. CDR1 and CDR2 (germline): SGHAT, FQNNGV. Trimming removed 3 bases from V and 3 bases from J; junction bases left unmatched: 5. CDR3 nucleotide sequence: TGTGCCAGCAGCTTGTCACTAGCGGGAGGGGTCTACGAGCAGTACTTC. This gives the protein CASSLSLAGGVYEQYF.

The V and J genes are TRBV30 and TRBJ1-1; no definite D call. The CDR3 runs to 12 residues. Germline V gene data show CDR1 as GTSNPN and CDR2 as SVGIG (reference sequence). Trimming took off 2 bases at V and 3 bases at J, with 7 bases between the two ends. The CDR3 sequence is CAWSPWDTEAFF. The CDR3 DNA is TGTGCCTGGAGTCCCTGGGACACTGAAGCTTTCTTT. Full variable domain (remainder filled in from reference TRBV30 and TRBJ1-1): SQTIHQWPATLVQPVGSPLSLECTVEGTSNPNLYWYRQAAGRGLQLLFYSVGIGQISSEVPQNLSASRPQDRQFILSSKKLLLSDSGFYLCAWSPWDTEAFFGQGTRLTVV.

The chain combines TRBV4-3 with TRBJ1-6, with TRBD1 matching over 7 bases. This CDR3 is built from 15 residues. Trimming at V came to 0 bases and at J to 10 bases, leaving 6 bases not matched to a gene. Germline CDR1 is LGHNA and CDR2 is YSLEER. CDR3 sequence reads: CASSQDPQGGSPLHF. CDR3 nucleotides: TGCGCCAGCAGCCAAGATCCCCAGGGGGGATCACCCCTCCACTTT.

This clone was recorded once. The rearrangement links TRBV5-1 to TRBJ2-3; TRBD2 aligns across 10 bases. The V gene's germline CDR1 is SGHRS and CDR2 YFSETQ. V shed 4 bases and J 4 bases; nucleotides not matched to a gene: 3. The CDR3 runs 14 residues. CDR3 amino acids: CASSRSGRADTQYF. CDR3 coding DNA: TGCGCCAGCAGCCGAAGCGGGAGGGCAGATACGCAGTATTTT.

This chain uses TRBV4-1 with TRBJ1-3; D may be TRBD1 (5 bases). The germline CDR1 and CDR2 sequences are MGHRA and YSYEKL. The length of the CDR3 is 15 residues. Trimming took 0 bases from V and 0 from J, leaving 6 bases between them. The CDR3 sequence: CASSQEGHSGNTIYF. The CDR3 DNA follows: TGCGCCAGCAGCCAAGAAGGACACTCTGGAAACACCATATATTTT.

The chain employs TRBV7-9 and TRBJ1-2; 8 bases match TRBD1. J gave up 2 bases and V 4 bases, and 15 bases lay outside the gene matches. Germline V lookup: CDR1 SEHNR, CDR2 FQNEAQ (reference sequence). The CDR3 spans 18 residues. The CDR3 reads CASSYIMTPTGANYGYTF. The CDR3 DNA is TGTGCCAGCAGCTATATTATGACCCCGACAGGGGCGAACTATGGCTACACCTTC.

This clone appeared once. The V call is TRBV19, the J call TRBJ1-3; 7 bases match TRBD1. V gave up 6 bases and J gave up 1 base; unmatched junction bases: 12. The CDR3 runs 17 residues. The germline V gene encodes CDR1 LNHDA and CDR2 SQIVND (reference sequence). The CDR3 spells CASSQGGTPNSGNTIYF. The CDR3 coding sequence is TGTGCCAGTAGCCAAGGGGGCACTCCTAATTCTGGAAACACCATATATTTT. Variable domain in full (rest from reference TRBV19 and TRBJ1-3): DGGITQSPKYLFRKEGQNVTLSCEQNLNHDAMYWYRQDPGQGLRLIYYSQIVNDFQKGDIAEGYSVSREKKESFPLTVTSAQKNPTAFYLCASSQGGTPNSGNTIYFGEGSWLTVV.

The CDR3 nucleotides read TGTGCCAGCAGTGATTCGACAGGGGATCAGCCCCAGCATTTT. Protein product: CASSDSTGDQPQHF. The V gene is TRBV25-1, the J gene TRBJ1-5; TRBD1 aligns across 8 bases. Looked up from germline, CDR1 is MGHDK and CDR2 is SYGVNS. J lost 5 bases, V lost 3 bases, and 3 bases had no gene match. This CDR3 has 14 residues.